Listed here are 30 T cell receptor beta chains from one sample, sequenced in a study of read filtering for tumor transcriptome and immune sequencing. From around 440 ng of RNA, a library with molecular barcoded alpha/delta and beta/gamma adaptors was made. TCRdb used MiXCR to reprocess the reads, holding one entry per CDR3 protein. The table includes some 41,000 distinct CDR3 sequences, 12% detected once. Sequencing was carried out using a population of CD138-negative cells sorted from bone marrow. The origin of the receptors is a donor at least 40 years old with multiple myeloma.

This clonotype was seen at least ten times. The genes are TRBV12-5 and TRBJ2-1; D uncertain. The CDR3 covers 12 residues. Germline V CDR1 and CDR2: LGHNT, FRNRAP. The V and J ends lost 3 bases and 9 bases respectively, with 9 bases between them. The CDR3 nucleotides read TGTGCTAGTGGTTTCTCGACTGCTGAGCAGTTCTTC. It translates to CASGFSTAEQFF.

This clonotype was recorded many times. This chain uses TRBV5-1 with TRBJ2-1; weak D call: TRBD2 (6 bases). V lost 4 bases, J lost 0 bases, and 11 bases lay in between. Germline CDR1 is SGHRS and CDR2 is YFSETQ. CDR3 length: 15 residues. As DNA, the CDR3 is TGCGCCAGCAGCCACGGGGGTAGCTCCTACAATGAGCAGTTCTTC. Translated, it gives CASSHGGSSYNEQFF.

The rearrangement uses TRBV20-1 and TRBJ2-2, with 7 bases fitting TRBD1. The CDR3 spans 15 residues. Germline trimming cut 3 bases from V and 6 bases from J; bases unmatched to any gene: 10. Germline lookup yields CDR1 DFQATT and CDR2 SNEGSKA (reference sequence). The DNA of the CDR3 is TGCAGTGCTAGGTCCAGACAGGGATCGGCCGGGGAGCTGTTTTTT. It codes for CSARSRQGSAGELFF.

Many counts were recorded for this clonotype. The chain carries TRBV7-9 and TRBJ2-4; D unclear. Germline V lookup: CDR1 SEHNR, CDR2 FQNEAQ (reference sequence). The V and J ends lost 5 bases and 2 bases respectively, with 16 bases between them. The CDR3 is 16 amino acids. This chain's CDR3 is CASSPYGYITKNIQYF. DNA of the CDR3: TGTGCCAGCAGCCCCTACGGATATATAACCAAAAACATTCAGTACTTC.

On this clonotype itself: With a much larger clone just one base away, this may be a read error. The gene calls are TRBV12-3 or TRBV12-4 and TRBJ1-1; TRBD1 agrees at 8 bases. This CDR3 spans 13 amino acids. CDR3 region: CASRRTGNAEAFF. In DNA form, the CDR3 reads TGTGCCAGCAGGAGGACAGGGAACGCTGAAGCTTTCTTT.

This clonotype has ten or more counts. V and J are TRBV10-3 and TRBJ2-7, with a possible D match to TRBD1 (5 bases). Germline V gene lookup returns CDR1 ENHRY and CDR2 SYGVKD. The CDR3 spans 13 residues. Between the trimmed V and J ends, which lost 10 bases and 0 bases, there was a span of 13 bases. The CDR3 protein is CATLRTSSYEQYF. CDR3 in DNA: TGTGCCACCCTCCGGACAAGCTCCTACGAGCAGTACTTC.

The table lists this clonotype with many counts. The J gene is TRBJ2-5, the V gene TRBV19; D is undetermined. Deletions cut 7 bases from V and 5 bases from J, with 20 bases between. The CDR3 length is 15 residues. Looked up from germline, CDR1 is LNHDA and CDR2 is SQIVND (reference sequence). CDR3 region: CASTATPLFGETQYF. The CDR3 DNA sequence: TGTGCCAGTACCGCGACCCCTTTGTTTGGGGAGACCCAGTACTTC.

Comments on this clonotype: It may be a read error: a sequence one base away is much more abundant. CDR3 loop: CASSYQGRRYF. The CDR3 coding sequence is TGTGCCAGCAGTTACCAGGGGAGGCGGTACTTC. V and J are TRBV6-2 or TRBV6-3 and TRBJ2-7; TRBD1 or TRBD2 may be the D gene (6 bases each). This CDR3 contains 11 residues. Trimming removed 2 bases from V and 12 bases from J, with 11 bases in between. Germline CDR1 and CDR2: MNHEY and SVGEGT.

This clonotype appeared many times. The chain uses TRBV4-2 and TRBJ2-7; 7 bases line up with TRBD1. Germline assignment: CDR1 LGHNA and CDR2 YNFKEQ. Trimming removed 0 bases from V and 3 bases from J; junction bases left unmatched: 5. This CDR3 has 15 amino acids. CDR3 region: CASSQDLNRGYEQYF. CDR3 nucleotide sequence: TGTGCCAGCAGCCAAGATTTGAACAGGGGCTACGAGCAGTACTTC.

This clonotype has ten or more counts. The V gene is TRBV18, the J gene TRBJ1-2; 8 bases fit TRBD1. The germline CDR1 and CDR2 sequences are KGHSH and LQKENI. J gave up 6 bases and V 5 bases, and 11 bases lay outside the gene matches. The CDR3 extends over 15 amino acids. The CDR3 loop is CASSVGYGTGDGYTF. CDR3 DNA sequence: TGTGCCAGCTCAGTCGGTTATGGGACAGGAGATGGCTACACCTTC. Together with reference TRBV18 and TRBJ1-2, the CDR3 gives the full variable domain: NAGVMQNPRHLVRRRGQEARLRCSPMKGHSHVYWYRQLPEEGLKFMVYLQKENIIDESGMPKERFSAEFPKEGPSILRIQQVVRGDSAAYFCASSVGYGTGDGYTFGSGTRLTVV.

This clonotype came up once. A far larger clone is a single base away, which makes a read error likely. The chain combines TRBV12-3 or TRBV12-4 with TRBJ1-6, with D unclear. This CDR3 comprises 12 residues. The CDR3 bases are TGTGCCAGCAGTGACGGGAGGGCTGAAGCTCTCTTT. Residues: CASSDGRAEALF.

This clonotype occurred a few times. Given a much more abundant clone one base away, this may be a read error. The rearrangement uses TRBV5-6 and TRBJ2-1, with D perhaps TRBD2 (6 bases). The CDR3 contains 15 residues. Germline CDR1 and CDR2: SGHDT and YYEEEE. The CDR3 sequence: CASSSLAVSYNVQFF. The CDR3 coding sequence is TGTGCCAGCAGCTCCTTAGCGGTCTCCTACAATGTGCAGTTCTTC.

V is TRBV19 and J is TRBJ1-5; D call uncertain. V was trimmed by 4 bases and J by 5 bases, leaving 6 bases between them. The CDR3 contains 12 residues. Germline CDR1 and CDR2: LNHDA and SQIVND (reference sequence). CDR3 region: CASSKQDQPQHF. CDR3 DNA sequence: TGTGCCAGTAGTAAACAAGATCAGCCCCAGCATTTT. Full variable domain (missing parts from reference TRBV19 and TRBJ1-5): DGGITQSPKYLFRKEGQNVTLSCEQNLNHDAMYWYRQDPGQGLRLIYYSQIVNDFQKGDIAEGYSVSREKKESFPLTVTSAQKNPTAFYLCASSKQDQPQHFGDGTRLSIL.

This clonotype was recorded at least ten times. The V call is TRBV20-1, the J call TRBJ2-5, with 9 positions matching TRBD2. Trimming at V came to 5 bases and at J to 5 bases, leaving 6 bases not matched to a gene. Germline CDR1 reads DFQATT; CDR2 reads SNEGSKA (reference sequence). This CDR3 has 13 amino acids. The CDR3 sequence: CSAPGLAGETQYF. The CDR3 bases are TGCAGTGCTCCGGGACTAGCAGGGGAGACCCAGTACTTC.

This clonotype has at least ten counts. The chain uses TRBV9 and TRBJ2-1; D uncertain. V shed 4 bases and J shed 5 bases, with 10 bases lying between them. Germline lookup yields CDR1 SGDLS and CDR2 YYNGEE. CDR3 length: 13 residues. The CDR3 reads CASSLGPHNEQFF. CDR3 sequence (DNA): TGTGCCAGCAGCCTTGGGCCTCACAATGAGCAGTTCTTC.

The sample holds many counts of this clonotype. J is TRBJ2-7 and V is TRBV6-6; 8 positions agree with TRBD1. The CDR3 runs 15 residues. Trimming removed 2 bases from V and 0 bases from J; junction bases left unmatched: 3. Germline loops: CDR1 MNHNY, CDR2 SVGAGI (reference sequence). In nucleotides, the CDR3 is TGTGCCAGCAGTTACGGACAGGGAGGCTCCTACGAGCAGTACTTC. Protein product: CASSYGQGGSYEQYF.

This clonotype was picked up many times. The rearrangement links TRBV20-1 to TRBJ1-1; D unclear. The CDR3 loop spans 13 amino acids. Trimming left V 6 bases short and J 1 base short, with 12 bases between. The germline V gene encodes CDR1 DFQATT and CDR2 SNEGSKA (reference sequence). CDR3 region: CSADRAPNTEAFF. Written as DNA, the CDR3 is TGCAGTGCCGACCGCGCACCGAACACTGAAGCTTTCTTT.

This clonotype was counted ten times or more. This chain links TRBV20-1 with TRBJ2-2, with D possibly being TRBD2 (5 bases). Per germline, CDR1 DFQATT and CDR2 SNEGSKA (reference sequence). Trimming took off 4 bases at V and 7 bases at J, with 13 bases between the two ends. The CDR3 spans 13 residues. The CDR3 here is CSATSRAGGELFF. The CDR3 nucleotides are TGCAGTGCTACCTCCCGGGCGGGCGGGGAGCTGTTTTTT.

V is TRBV27 and J is TRBJ2-7; either TRBD1 or TRBD2 may supply D (5 bases each). Germline CDR1 is MNHEY and CDR2 is SMNVEV (reference sequence). The CDR3 runs 14 residues. The CDR3 DNA reads TGTCCCCGCAGTCGGACTGGGGCCTCCTACGAGCAGTACTTC. Translated, it gives CPRSRTGASYEQYF.

This clonotype was recorded at least ten times. The CDR3: CASSWAGQGGQPQHF. CDR3 nucleotides: TGTGCCAGCAGTTGGGCGGGACAGGGAGGTCAGCCCCAGCATTTT. This sequence joins TRBV27 and TRBJ1-5; TRBD1 agrees at 9 bases. Losses at the gene ends were 4 bases for V and 6 bases for J; bases not matched to a gene: 7. The CDR3 loop spans 15 amino acids. Germline CDR1 and CDR2: MNHEY and SMNVEV (reference sequence).

As regards this clonotype: This may be a read error, as it is one base from a much larger clone. Lacking the conserved final phenylalanine or tryptophan, this CDR3 likely reflects a read error. This chain links TRBV7-9 with TRBJ2-1; D is ambiguous. Deletions cut 5 bases from V and 5 bases from J, with 7 bases between. The CDR3 sequence is 12 residues long. The V gene's germline CDR1 is SEHNR and CDR2 FQNEAQ (reference sequence). DNA for the CDR3: TGTGCCAGCAGCCAATTCAACAATGAGCAGTTCCTC. As protein: CASSQFNNEQFL.

On this clonotype itself: With only one base between it and a far larger clone, this is likely a read error. The CDR3 region has the DNA TGTGCCAGCAGCTCCATGGCGGGGAGACAAGAGACCCAGTACTTC. Translated: CASSSMAGRQETQYF. V is TRBV5-8 and J is TRBJ2-5; D might be TRBD2 (6 bases). Germline assignment: CDR1 SGHTS and CDR2 YDEGEE. The V end lost 3 bases, the J end lost 2 bases, and 14 bases lay between the germline ends. The CDR3 loop spans 15 amino acids.

There are many counts of this clonotype. This chain connects TRBV5-1 to TRBJ2-7; D may be TRBD1 or TRBD2 (7 bases each). The CDR3 is made up of 14 amino acids. V dropped 4 bases and J dropped 3 bases, with 14 bases sitting between them. The germline V gene encodes CDR1 SGHRS and CDR2 YFSETQ. The CDR3 DNA is TGCGCCAGCAGCCGGGGGGACAGCCACTACGAGCAGTACTTC. Its protein is CASSRGDSHYEQYF.

This rearrangement joins TRBV12-3 or TRBV12-4 to TRBJ1-5, with D possibly being TRBD1 (6 bases). Trimming cost V 3 bases and J 3 bases, with 9 bases left between them. The CDR3 runs 14 residues. The DNA of the CDR3 is TGTGCCAGCAGTTTTGGGGGGCCCAATCAGCCCCAGCATTTT. The encoded protein is CASSFGGPNQPQHF.

There are many counts of this clonotype. This chain connects TRBV2 to TRBJ2-3, with unresolved D. CDR1 is SNHLY, CDR2 FYNNEI, per germline. The V end lost 8 bases, the J end lost 2 bases, and 14 bases lay between the germline ends. The CDR3 is made up of 14 amino acids. CDR3 sequence: CASLRQSHTDTQYF. The CDR3 nucleotides read TGTGCCAGCCTGAGGCAAAGCCACACAGATACGCAGTATTTT. Full variable domain (rest looked up from reference TRBV2 and TRBJ2-3): EPEVTQTPSHQVTQMGQEVILRCVPISNHLYFYWYRQILGQKVEFLVSFYNNEISEKSEIFDDQFSVERPDGSNFTLKIRSTKLEDSAMYFCASLRQSHTDTQYFGPGTRLTVL.

This clonotype was recorded many times. The chain employs TRBV19 and TRBJ2-2; D is possibly TRBD1 or TRBD2 (5 bases each). Germline V gene sequence: CDR1 LNHDA, CDR2 SQIVND (reference sequence). V lost 2 bases and J 4 bases, leaving 8 bases between the germline ends. The CDR3 sequence is 14 residues long. The CDR3 region is CASSITGPTGELFF. In DNA form, the CDR3 reads TGTGCCAGTAGTATAACGGGGCCCACCGGGGAGCTGTTTTTT.

This clonotype was recorded at least ten times. This rearrangement joins TRBV9 to TRBJ2-1; TRBD2 matches 14 bases. The V segment lost 3 bases and the J segment 9 bases; nucleotides outside the gene matches: 17. CDR3 length: 19 residues. The germline gives CDR1 SGDLS, CDR2 YYNGEE. The CDR3 nucleotides are TGTGCCAGCAGCGCATCCTCAATTGGGACTAGCGGGGGTTGGGGTGAGCAGTTCTTC. This encodes CASSASSIGTSGGWGEQFF.

This sequence joins TRBV7-9 and TRBJ1-3, with D possibly being TRBD1 (5 bases). Trimming removed 5 bases from V and 4 bases from J, with 18 bases in between. The CDR3 length is 16 residues. The germline V gene encodes CDR1 SEHNR and CDR2 FQNEAQ (reference sequence). The CDR3 protein is CASSLKRPGTGNTIYF. The CDR3, as DNA: TGTGCCAGCAGCCTAAAGAGGCCAGGGACCGGAAACACCATATATTTT.

The sample holds many counts of this clonotype. The gene calls are TRBV7-2 and TRBJ2-7; no firm D call. The CDR3 totals 14 residues. The V gene lost 5 bases and the J gene lost 2 bases, with 13 bases spanning the gap. Germline-derived CDR1 and CDR2 are SGHTA and FQGNSA. The CDR3: CASSPRTGTYEQYF. The CDR3 DNA follows: TGTGCCAGCAGCCCCAGGACGGGCACCTACGAGCAGTACTTC.

This clonotype appeared many times. This chain connects TRBV20-1 to TRBJ2-1; 12 bases line up with TRBD2. V was clipped by 2 bases and J by 0 bases; unmatched bases: 17. Germline V CDR1 and CDR2: DFQATT, SNEGSKA (reference sequence). CDR3 length equals 21 residues. The CDR3 DNA sequence: TGCAGTGCTAGACCTCCCTGGGGGCTAGCGGGGGGGTATAGCTCCTACAATGAGCAGTTCTTC. It yields the protein CSARPPWGLAGGYSSYNEQFF.